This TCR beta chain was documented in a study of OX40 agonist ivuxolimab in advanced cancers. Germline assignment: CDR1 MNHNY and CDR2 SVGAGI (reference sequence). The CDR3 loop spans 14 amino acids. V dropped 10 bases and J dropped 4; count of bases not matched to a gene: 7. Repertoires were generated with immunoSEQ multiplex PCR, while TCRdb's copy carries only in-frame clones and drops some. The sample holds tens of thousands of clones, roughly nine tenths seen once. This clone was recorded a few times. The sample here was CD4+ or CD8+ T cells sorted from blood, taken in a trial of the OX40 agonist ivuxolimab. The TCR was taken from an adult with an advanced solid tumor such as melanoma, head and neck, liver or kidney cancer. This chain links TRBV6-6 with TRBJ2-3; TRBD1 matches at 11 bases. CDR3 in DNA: TGTGCCACCTGGGACAGGGGGGCCCCAGATACGCAGTATTTT. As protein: CATWDRGAPDTQYF.